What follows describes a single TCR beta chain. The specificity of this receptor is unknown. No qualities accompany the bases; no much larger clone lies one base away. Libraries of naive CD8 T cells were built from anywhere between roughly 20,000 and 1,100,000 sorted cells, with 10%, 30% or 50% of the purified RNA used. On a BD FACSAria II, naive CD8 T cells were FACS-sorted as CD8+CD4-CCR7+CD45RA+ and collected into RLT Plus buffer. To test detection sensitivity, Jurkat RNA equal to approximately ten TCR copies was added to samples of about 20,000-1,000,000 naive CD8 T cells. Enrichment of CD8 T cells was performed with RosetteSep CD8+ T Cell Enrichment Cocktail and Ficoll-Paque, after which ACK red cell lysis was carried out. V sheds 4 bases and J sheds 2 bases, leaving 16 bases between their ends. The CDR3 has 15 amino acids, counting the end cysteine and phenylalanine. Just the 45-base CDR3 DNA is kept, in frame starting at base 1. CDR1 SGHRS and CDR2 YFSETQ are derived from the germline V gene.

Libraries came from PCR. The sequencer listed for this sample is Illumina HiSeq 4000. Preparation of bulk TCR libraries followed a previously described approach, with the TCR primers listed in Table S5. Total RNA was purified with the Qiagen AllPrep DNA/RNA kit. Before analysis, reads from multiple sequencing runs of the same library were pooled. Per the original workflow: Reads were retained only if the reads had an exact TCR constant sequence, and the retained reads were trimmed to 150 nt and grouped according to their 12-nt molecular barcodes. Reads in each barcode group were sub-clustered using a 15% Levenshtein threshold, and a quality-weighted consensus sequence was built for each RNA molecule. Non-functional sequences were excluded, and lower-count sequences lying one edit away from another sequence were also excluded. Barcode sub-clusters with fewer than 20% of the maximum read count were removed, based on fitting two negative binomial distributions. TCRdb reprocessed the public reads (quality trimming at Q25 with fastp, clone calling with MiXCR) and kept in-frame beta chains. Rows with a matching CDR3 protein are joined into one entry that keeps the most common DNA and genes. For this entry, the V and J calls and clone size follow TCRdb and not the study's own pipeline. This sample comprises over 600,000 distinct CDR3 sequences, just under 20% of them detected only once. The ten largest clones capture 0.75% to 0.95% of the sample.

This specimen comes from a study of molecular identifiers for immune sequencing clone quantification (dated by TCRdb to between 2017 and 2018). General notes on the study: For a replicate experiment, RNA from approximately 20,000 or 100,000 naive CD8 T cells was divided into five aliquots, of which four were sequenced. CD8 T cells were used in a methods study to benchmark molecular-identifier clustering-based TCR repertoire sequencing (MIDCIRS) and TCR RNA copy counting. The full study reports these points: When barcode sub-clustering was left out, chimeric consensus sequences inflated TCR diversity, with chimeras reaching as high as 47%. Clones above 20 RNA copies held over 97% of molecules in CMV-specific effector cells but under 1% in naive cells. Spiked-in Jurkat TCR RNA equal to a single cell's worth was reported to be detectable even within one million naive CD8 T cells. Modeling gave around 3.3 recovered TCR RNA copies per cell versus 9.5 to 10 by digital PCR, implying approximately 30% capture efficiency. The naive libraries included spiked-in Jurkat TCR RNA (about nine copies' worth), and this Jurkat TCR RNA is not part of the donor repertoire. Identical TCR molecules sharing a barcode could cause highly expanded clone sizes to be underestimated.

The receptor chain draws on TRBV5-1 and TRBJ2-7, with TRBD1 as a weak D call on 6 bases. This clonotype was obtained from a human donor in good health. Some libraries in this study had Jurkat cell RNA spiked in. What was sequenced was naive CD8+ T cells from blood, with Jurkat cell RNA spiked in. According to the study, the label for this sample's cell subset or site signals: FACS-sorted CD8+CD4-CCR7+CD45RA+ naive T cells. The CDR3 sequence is CASSLWTDSPYEQYF. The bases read TGCGCCAGCAGCCTGTGGACAGATAGCCCCTACGAGCAGTACTTC.